This TCR beta chain was observed in a study of T cell changes during pregnancy in multiple sclerosis. TCRdb keeps only in-frame clones here, not all; method: immunoSEQ multiplex PCR. This sample has 58,000 or so clones, with around 92% found just once. This CDR3 comprises 14 residues. V shed 5 bases, J shed 16 bases, and the junction held 16 bases outside the gene matches. Germline CDR1 SEHNR, CDR2 FQNEAQ (reference sequence). The source is a female donor with multiple sclerosis, enrolled in a pregnancy study. The chain combines TRBV7-9 with TRBJ2-1; 8 nucleotides agree with TRBD2. Sequences were derived from peripheral blood, sampled in the first trimester of pregnancy. For the CDR3, the DNA is TGTGCCAGCAGCCCCCTGGGCCCGGCGGGAGGCTTATTCTTC. It encodes CASSPLGPAGGLFF.